One TCR beta chain is described in this entry. This sample was taken from a study of blood T cell repertoires in COVID-19. Clones were read by immunoSEQ multiplex PCR, and TCRdb kept only the in-frame ones, dropping some. The data hold 29,000 or so clones, with around nine tenths observed a single time. The material sequenced was peripheral blood. The sequence came from a human donor in a cohort sampled during active COVID-19. The donor label of this sample is uncertain.

CDR3 bases: TGTGCCAGCAGCCCAGGACTAGCGGGAGCCCGGAGAGCCGGGGAGCTGTTTTTT. Translating it yields CASSPGLAGARRAGELFF. The genes are TRBV7-8 and TRBJ2-2; TRBD2 aligns across 13 bases. CDR1 and CDR2 (germline): SGHVS, FQNEAQ. V shed 5 bases, J shed 6 bases, and the junction held 12 bases outside the gene matches. The CDR3 consists of 18 residues. Using reference TRBV7-8 and TRBJ2-2 for the parts outside the CDR3, the full variable domain is GAGVSQSPRYKVAKRGQDVALRCDPISGHVSLFWYQQALGQGPEFLTYFQNEAQLDKSGLPSDRFFAERPEGSVSTLKIQRTQQEDSAVYLCASSPGLAGARRAGELFFGEGSRLTVL.